In this sample, the clone carrying this T cell receptor (beta chain) turned up many times. Its target is not known. The sample is drawn from a study of T cells in Graves' hyperthyroidism and ophthalmopathy. Study conclusions and caveats: Ophthalmopathy was predicted by the model a median of about 6.7 months ahead of onset. Stable hyperthyroidism was told apart from ophthalmopathy by a model built on 13 V-J features.

Amplified regions were TCR beta CDR3 sequences from RNA transcripts. HTBI primers were employed in a first-round RT-PCR of the TCR CDR3. MiXCR, run by TCRdb on the multiplex PCR reads, gives a single entry per CDR3 protein. The sample lists approximately 610,000 distinct CDR3 sequences, about 15% occurring once. Germline CDR1 and CDR2: MNHEY and SMNVEV (reference sequence). Trimming pared 4 bases from V and 4 bases from J, leaving 17 bases between. CDR3 size: 15 residues. V usage is TRBV27 and J usage is TRBJ2-7; tentative D call: TRBD1 (6 bases). Sequenced material: blood. The sequence was collected from a woman aged 40 to 50 with Graves' ophthalmopathy. The CDR3, as DNA: TGTGCCAGCAGTTCTCGGGACAAAAGTGGGTACGAGCAGTACTTC. Protein product: CASSSRDKSGYEQYF.